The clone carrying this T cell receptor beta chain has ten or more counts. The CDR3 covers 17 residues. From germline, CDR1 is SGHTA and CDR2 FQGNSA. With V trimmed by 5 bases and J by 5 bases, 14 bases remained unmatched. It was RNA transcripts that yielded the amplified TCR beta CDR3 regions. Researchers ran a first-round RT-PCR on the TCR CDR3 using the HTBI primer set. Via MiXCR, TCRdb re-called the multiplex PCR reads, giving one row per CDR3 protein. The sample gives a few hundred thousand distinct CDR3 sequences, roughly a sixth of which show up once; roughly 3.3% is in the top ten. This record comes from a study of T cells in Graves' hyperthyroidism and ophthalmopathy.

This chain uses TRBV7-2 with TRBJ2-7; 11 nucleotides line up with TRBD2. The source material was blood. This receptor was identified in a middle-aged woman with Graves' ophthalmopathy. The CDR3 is CASSPTRLAGGRNEQYF. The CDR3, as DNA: TGTGCCAGCAGCCCTACCAGGCTAGCGGGAGGTAGGAACGAGCAGTACTTC.